This T cell receptor (beta chain) was obtained from a study of shared clonotypes between healthy human individuals (TCRdb year 2020). For context, the study as a whole: The cohort comprised a couple of women and a few men aged 18 to 49 years. For each donor, CD4 naive and CD4 memory were each run on three plates, CD8 naive on two plates, and CD8 memory on one plate. To estimate repertoire size and how much clonotypes are shared between individuals, the study performed deep sequencing of blood TCR repertoires from 4 to 6 healthy adults. To increase sequencing depth and limit assay-specific biases, different laboratories used diverse techniques to prepare libraries and sequence TCR repertoires. Each donor's leukapheresis produced roughly between roughly 0.9 and 8.9 billion PBMCs. The investigation overall reported the following: Pairwise subsampling led to the expectation that sequencing depth would affect the degree of clonotype sharing among donors. Incomplete sequencing was indicated by rarefaction of sorted-subset datasets, despite the large sequencing depth. Sampling was limited to blood, and TCR repertoires in tissue likely differ from TCR repertoires in blood. The small number of donors limited the genetic and exposure-history diversity represented. Clonotypes shared by all four sorted-subset donors showed higher generation probabilities than non-shared clonotypes. Sharing across several donors was observed for roughly 5% of naive CD4, about 3.2% of naive CD8, about 2.3% of memory CD4, and approximately 0.41% of memory CD8 clonotypes. Naive subsets generally had larger estimated clonotype richness than memory subsets did.

A word on this clone: What antigen it recognizes has not been identified. Nothing much larger sits one base from this clone, and base qualities are not available.

Healthy HIV-negative adults with no recently reported acute infections or vaccinations were included as donors. All donors were Caucasian adults living in Nashville, Tennessee, USA. CD4+ T cells were enriched by magnetic negative selection; naive cells were then positively selected on CD45RA, and the negative fraction formed the memory subset. Blood was obtained by leukapheresis, after which PBMCs were separated by Ficoll-Histopaque density gradient centrifugation and cryopreserved in liquid nitrogen vapor phase. Purity and quantity of every magnetically sorted T cell population were checked by analytical flow cytometry. Genomic DNA was isolated from each sorted fraction and quantified by UV absorbance on a Nanodrop 2000c. CDR1 SGHNT and CDR2 YYREEE are derived from the germline V gene (reference sequence). Including the terminal cysteine and phenylalanine, the CDR3 comprises 15 residues. The only DNA kept is the CDR3, 45 bases in frame from the first base. V and J are truncated by 5 bases and 1 base respectively, leaving an intervening sequence of 15 bases.

Using the deep immunoSEQ assay, TCR CDR3 regions were amplified from genomic DNA by multiplex PCR. Extracted genomic DNA from each cell subset was spread evenly across all wells of several immunoSEQ 96-well plates, with each plate serving as a replicate. Each replicate PCR for sorted subsets received around 0.2 ug genomic DNA, equal to 28,000 or so T cell genomes. Purified libraries were measured with a Qubit 3.0 fluorometer, size-checked on a Bioanalyzer 2100, and measured again with the KAPA Library Quantification kit. Every immunoSEQ 96-well plate was sequenced on a dedicated single-read 150-cycle Illumina NextSeq 550 flow cell. The original pipeline was this. Because only junctional sequences without quality scores were contained in the immunoSEQ output, filtering matching that applied to full-length reads could not be performed. To assign V/J genes and CDR3, sequences were annotated against IMGT germline references using PyIR, a Python wrapper for IgBLAST v1.9. Reads were removed for weak V/J assignments (E-value above 1e-6), missing CDR3, stop codons, out-of-frame junctions, or ambiguous translated residues. V3J clonotypes were defined by identical inferred V gene, J gene, and CDR3 amino acid sequence. Percentage overlap between repertoires was calculated by dividing the number of shared unique clonotypes by the size of the smaller repertoire. Three approaches were used to assess repertoire richness: RTK rarefaction, the Chao1 estimator, and Recon v2.1 estimates of unobserved clonotypes. Generation probabilities for all TCRbeta clonotypes obtained by the gDNA method from a few donors were computed using OLGA. What TCRdb holds here is the immuneACCESS table cut down to in-frame rearrangements. Part of the clones is not present; checked against another copy, under half of the missing clones reflect an unresolved V gene, and the others are unexplained. V and J calls and clone size are those listed in that table; D and trimming were worked out from the DNA. For this sample there are about 960,000 clones; over 60% appear just once. Around 1.4% of the sample comes from the top ten.

Source material: memory CD4+ T cells sorted from blood. The label giving this sample's cell subset or site can be read as: CD45RA-negative fraction. The rearrangement combines TRBV5-4 with TRBJ1-2, and TRBD1 may be the D gene, going by 5 matching bases. This receptor was identified in a man younger than 35 in good health. This receptor carries the CDR3 CASRLWSQVNYGYTF. The DNA sequence is given as TGTGCCAGCAGGCTGTGGTCACAGGTTAACTATGGCTACACCTTC.